This T cell receptor beta chain appears in the sequencing data of a study of blood T cells in healthy people across ages (dated by TCRdb to 2015 to 2017). In the study overall: In model experiments, roughly one uniquely barcoded TCR beta cDNA molecule per two T cells was captured by template switching. Donors were grouped into four age groups: young (average 16 years), middle-aged (about 38), aged (approximately 58) and long-lived (approximately 81). The study analyzed two additional independent replicas of 1 million unique cDNA reads from the same blood draw for two donors, one aged 18 to 30 and one aged 80 or older. To avoid experimental bias, donors of different ages were distributed randomly across sequencing lanes. The study measured age-related changes in TCR beta repertoire diversity using deep sequencing normalized with unique cDNA molecular identifiers.

The donors were 40 or so Caucasian individuals from Russia, aged 6 to 90 years, who were systemically healthy. Ten milliliters of peripheral blood were drawn from each donor into EDTA-treated Vacutainer tubes. PBMCs were isolated by Ficoll-Paque density-gradient centrifugation, with at least 7 million obtained per sample. Total RNA, at least 5 micrograms per sample, was extracted from PBMCs with Trizol reagent. The percentages of naive CD45RAhigh/CD27high T cells were determined by flow cytometry on a PBMC aliquot from every donor. From cysteine to phenylalanine, the CDR3 is 15 amino acids long. Just the 45-base CDR3 DNA is kept, in frame starting at base 1. Library prep was done by 5' RACE. A second PCR of roughly 7 to 11 cycles was performed with a sample-barcoded 5' primer and a J-beta primer mix. Each TCR beta cDNA molecule received a unique molecular identifier from a template-switch 5' adaptor carrying 12 random nucleotides. Each sample yielded at least 3 million CDR3-containing paired-end reads. First-strand cDNA was synthesized from all RNA with the Mint cDNA synthesis kit, primed by a TRBC-specific oligonucleotide. Following uracil-DNA glycosylase treatment, a first 18-cycle PCR with universal primers M1SS and BC2_uni_R was performed on all cDNA. From the authors' description of their analysis: Normalization of each sample was performed by random selection of 1 million high-quality reads, each carrying a distinct molecular identifier. Reads sharing molecular identifiers were discarded rather than binned into consensus sequences. MiTCR, with a Q25 quality threshold and the strictest error-elimination algorithm, was used for CDR3 identification, clonotype clustering and error correction. A nonparametric unseen species model with Euler transformation was used to estimate lower-bound total TCR beta diversity. TCRdb ran its own pipeline on the public reads, namely fastp trimming at Q25 and MiXCR clone calling, and kept in-frame beta chains. Under each unique CDR3 protein, matching rows form one entry showing the most common genes and DNA. These V and J calls are TCRdb output, not the study's own analysis. The sample table records roughly 1.9 million distinct CDR3 sequences; 39% of these occur just once. 20% to 25% of the sample rests with the top ten.

This clonotype was counted between two and nine times. There is no known antigen for this receptor. No per-base quality is available; no much larger clone lies one base away. Here is what the overall study found, with its caveats: Observed TCR beta diversity per million T cells fell roughly linearly with age, and a significant reduction was already apparent by age roughly 40. The percentage of naive T cells measured by flow cytometry correlated strongly with observed TCR beta diversity. Because the CMV infection status of the donors was unknown, age-related changes in expanded clonotypes may potentially have been confounded. Estimates of total diversity from one million sequenced T cells were regarded as lower bounds and underestimates. Compared with the aged group, the long-lived group had more naive CD4+ T cells, fewer expanded clones and increased TCR diversity, suggesting age selection. Conclusive comparison of naive and antigen-experienced compartments was prevented by the profiling of bulk unsorted PBMCs.

The sequence was collected from a human donor in good health. The specimen was blood. The chain links TRBV12-3 or TRBV12-4 with TRBJ2-4, with 7 bases matching TRBD1. TRBJ2-7 matches the DNA end more closely, so the J call is doubtful. The CDR3 corresponds to CASRTGIALGGEQYF. The nucleotides read TGTGCCAGCAGGACAGGGATAGCTCTTGGGGGCGAGCAGTACTTC.